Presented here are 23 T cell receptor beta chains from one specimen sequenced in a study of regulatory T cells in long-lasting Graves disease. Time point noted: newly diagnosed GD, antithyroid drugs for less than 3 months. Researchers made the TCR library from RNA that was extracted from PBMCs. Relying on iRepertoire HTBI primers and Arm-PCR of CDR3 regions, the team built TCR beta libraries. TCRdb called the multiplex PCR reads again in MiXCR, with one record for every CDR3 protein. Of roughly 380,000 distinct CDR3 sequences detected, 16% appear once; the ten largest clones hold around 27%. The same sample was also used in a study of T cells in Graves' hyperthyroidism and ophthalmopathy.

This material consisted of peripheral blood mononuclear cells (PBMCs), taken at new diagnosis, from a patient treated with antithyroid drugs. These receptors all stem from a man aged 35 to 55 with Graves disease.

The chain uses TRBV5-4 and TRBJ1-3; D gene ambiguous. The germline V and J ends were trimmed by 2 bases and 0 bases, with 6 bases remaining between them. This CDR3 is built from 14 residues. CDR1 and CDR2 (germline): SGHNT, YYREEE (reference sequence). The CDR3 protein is CASSFGPSGNTIYF. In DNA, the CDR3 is TGTGCCAGCAGCTTTGGACCCTCTGGAAACACCATATATTTT.

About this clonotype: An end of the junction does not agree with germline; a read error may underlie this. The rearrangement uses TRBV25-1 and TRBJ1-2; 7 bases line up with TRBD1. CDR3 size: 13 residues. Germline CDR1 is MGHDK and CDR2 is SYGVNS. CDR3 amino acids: CASSDRADRVIAF. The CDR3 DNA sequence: TGTGCCAGCAGTGATCGGGCCGACAGGGTGATAGCCTTC.

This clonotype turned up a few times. The CDR3 sequence is CASSFVRLNTEAFF. The DNA of the CDR3 is TGTGCCAGCAGCTTCGTACGGCTGAACACTGAAGCTTTCTTT. V is TRBV7-9 and J is TRBJ1-1; no clear D. The CDR3 extends over 14 amino acids. Germline CDR1 is SEHNR and CDR2 is FQNEAQ (reference sequence). V was clipped by 3 bases and J by 0 bases, with 8 bases between them. The full variable domain, with the rest looked up from reference TRBV7-9 and TRBJ1-1, is DTGVSQNPRHKITKRGQNVTFRCDPISEHNRLYWYRQTLGQGPEFLTYFQNEAQLEKSRLLSDRFSAERPKGSFSTLEIQRTEQGDSAMYLCASSFVRLNTEAFFGQGTRLTVV.

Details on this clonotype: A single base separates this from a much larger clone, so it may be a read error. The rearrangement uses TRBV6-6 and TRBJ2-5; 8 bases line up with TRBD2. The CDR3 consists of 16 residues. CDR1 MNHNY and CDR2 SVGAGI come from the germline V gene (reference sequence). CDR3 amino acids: CAGSYEWLAGLRAQYF. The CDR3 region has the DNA TGTGCCGGCAGTTACGAGTGGCTAGCGGGCCTTCGGGCCCAGTACTTC.

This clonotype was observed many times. CDR3 region: CASSRSPGRSTAFF. CDR3 nucleotide sequence: TGTGCCAGCAGCCGATCCCCCGGCAGGTCTACGGCTTTCTTT. The chain joins TRBV3-1 to TRBJ1-1; no definite D call. The CDR3 covers 14 residues. V lost 4 bases and J lost 11, with 20 bases in between. Germline V gives CDR1 LGHDT, CDR2 YNNKEL (reference sequence).

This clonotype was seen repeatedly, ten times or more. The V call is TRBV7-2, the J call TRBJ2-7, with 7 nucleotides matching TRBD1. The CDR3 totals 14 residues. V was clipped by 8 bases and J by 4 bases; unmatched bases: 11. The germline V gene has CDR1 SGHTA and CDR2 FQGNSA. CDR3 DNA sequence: TGTGCCAGCCGACGATCCGGGACAGCTTACGAGCAGTACTTC. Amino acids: CASRRSGTAYEQYF.

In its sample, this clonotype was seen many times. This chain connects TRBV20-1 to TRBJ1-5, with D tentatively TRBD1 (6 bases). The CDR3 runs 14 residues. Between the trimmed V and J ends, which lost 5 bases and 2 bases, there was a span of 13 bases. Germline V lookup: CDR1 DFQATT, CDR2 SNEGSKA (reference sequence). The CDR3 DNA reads TGCAGTGCTCTCTCGGGGGGCGGCAATCAGCCCCAGCATTTT. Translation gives CSALSGGGNQPQHF.

The CDR3 sequence: CASSFSEIEAFF. The DNA for the CDR3 is TGTGCCAGCAGTTTTAGTGAGATTGAAGCTTTCTTT. This rearrangement joins TRBV12-3 or TRBV12-4 to TRBJ1-1, with D uncertain. CDR3 size: 12 residues. The germline V and J ends were trimmed by 3 bases and 7 bases, with 9 bases remaining between them.

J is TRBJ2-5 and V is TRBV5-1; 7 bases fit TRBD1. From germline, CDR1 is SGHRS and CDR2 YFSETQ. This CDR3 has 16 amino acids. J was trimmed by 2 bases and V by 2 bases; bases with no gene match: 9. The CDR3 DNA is TGCGCCAGCAGCTTCACAGGGGTTGGCGGTCAAGAGACCCAGTACTTC. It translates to CASSFTGVGGQETQYF. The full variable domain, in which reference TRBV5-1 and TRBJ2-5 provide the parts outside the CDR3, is KAGVTQTPRYLIKTRGQQVTLSCSPISGHRSVSWYQQTPGQGLQFLFEYFSETQRNKGNFPGRFSGRQFSNSRSEMNVSTLELGDSALYLCASSFTGVGGQETQYFGPGTRLLVL.

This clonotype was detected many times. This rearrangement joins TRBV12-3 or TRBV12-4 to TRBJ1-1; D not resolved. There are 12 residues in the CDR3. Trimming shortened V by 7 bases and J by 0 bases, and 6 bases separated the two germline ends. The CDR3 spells CASKSVNTEAFF. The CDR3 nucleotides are TGTGCCAGCAAATCGGTGAACACTGAAGCTTTCTTT.

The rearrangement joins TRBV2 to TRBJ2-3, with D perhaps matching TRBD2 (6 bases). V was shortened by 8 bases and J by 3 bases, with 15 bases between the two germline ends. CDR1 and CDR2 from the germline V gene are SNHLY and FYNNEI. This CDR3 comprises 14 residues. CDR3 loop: CASRRAAGTDTQYF. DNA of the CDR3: TGTGCCAGCCGGAGGGCAGCTGGGACAGATACGCAGTATTTT.

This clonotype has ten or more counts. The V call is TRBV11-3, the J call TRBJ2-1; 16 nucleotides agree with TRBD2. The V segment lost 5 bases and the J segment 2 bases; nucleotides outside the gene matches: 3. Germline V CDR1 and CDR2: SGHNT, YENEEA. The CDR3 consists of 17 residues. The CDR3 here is CASSIGTSGGAYNEQFF. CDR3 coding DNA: TGTGCCAGCAGCATTGGGACTAGCGGGGGGGCCTACAATGAGCAGTTCTTC.

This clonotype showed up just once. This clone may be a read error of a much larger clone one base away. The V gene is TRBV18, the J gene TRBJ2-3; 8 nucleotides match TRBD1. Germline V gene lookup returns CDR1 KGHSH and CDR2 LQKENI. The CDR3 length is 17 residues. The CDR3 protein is CVSSPFPGQAQEDTQYF. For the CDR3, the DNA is TGTGTCAGCTCACCCTTTCCGGGACAGGCCCAGGAGGATACGCAGTATTTT.

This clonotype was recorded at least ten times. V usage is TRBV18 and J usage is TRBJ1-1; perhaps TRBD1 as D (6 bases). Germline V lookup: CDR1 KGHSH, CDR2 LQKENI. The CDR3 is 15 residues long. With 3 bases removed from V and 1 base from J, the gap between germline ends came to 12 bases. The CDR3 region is CASSPSTGGNTEAFF. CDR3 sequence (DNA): TGTGCCAGCTCACCTTCGACAGGTGGGAACACTGAAGCTTTCTTT. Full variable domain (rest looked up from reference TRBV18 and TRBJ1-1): NAGVMQNPRHLVRRRGQEARLRCSPMKGHSHVYWYRQLPEEGLKFMVYLQKENIIDESGMPKERFSAEFPKEGPSILRIQQVVRGDSAAYFCASSPSTGGNTEAFFGQGTRLTVV.

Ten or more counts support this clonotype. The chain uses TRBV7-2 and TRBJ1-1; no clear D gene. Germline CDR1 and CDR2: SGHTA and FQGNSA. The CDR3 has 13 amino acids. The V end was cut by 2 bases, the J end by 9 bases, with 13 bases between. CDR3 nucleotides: TGTGCCAGCAGCTTAAGTTTGTCGGGTCAAGCTTTCTTT. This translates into CASSLSLSGQAFF. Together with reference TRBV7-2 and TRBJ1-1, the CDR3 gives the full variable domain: GAGVSQSPSNKVTEKGKDVELRCDPISGHTALYWYRQSLGQGLEFLIYFQGNSAPDKSGLPSDRFSAERTGGSVSTLTIQRTQQEDSAVYLCASSLSLSGQAFFGQGTRLTVV.

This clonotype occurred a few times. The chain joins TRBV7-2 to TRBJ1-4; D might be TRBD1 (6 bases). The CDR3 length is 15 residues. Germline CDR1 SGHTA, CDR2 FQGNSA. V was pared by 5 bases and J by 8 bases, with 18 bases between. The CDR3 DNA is TGTGCCAGCAGCCAGCAGGGTGGTGGGGGCGAAAAACTGTTTTTT. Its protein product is CASSQQGGGGEKLFF.

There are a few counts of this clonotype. This chain's CDR3 is CSAPGLSSTDTQYF. The DNA of the CDR3 is TGCAGTGCCCCGGGTTTGTCTAGCACAGATACGCAGTATTTT. J is TRBJ2-3 and V is TRBV20-1; D not resolved. Trimming removed 6 bases from V and 0 bases from J, with 13 bases in between. This CDR3 has 14 amino acids. Per the germline V gene, CDR1 is DFQATT and CDR2 is SNEGSKA (reference sequence).

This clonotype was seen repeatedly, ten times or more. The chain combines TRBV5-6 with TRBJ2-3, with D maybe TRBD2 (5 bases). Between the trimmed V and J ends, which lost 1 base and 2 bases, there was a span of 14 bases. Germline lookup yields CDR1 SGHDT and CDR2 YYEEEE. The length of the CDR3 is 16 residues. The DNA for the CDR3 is TGTGCCAGCAGCTTGATTACGGGGTATAACACAGATACGCAGTATTTT. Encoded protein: CASSLITGYNTDTQYF.

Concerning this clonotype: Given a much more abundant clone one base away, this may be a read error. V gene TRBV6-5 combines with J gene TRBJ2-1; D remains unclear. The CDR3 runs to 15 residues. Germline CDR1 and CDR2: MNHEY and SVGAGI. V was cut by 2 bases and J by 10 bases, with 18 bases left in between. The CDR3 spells CASSYRTPPEDEQFF. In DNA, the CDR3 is TGTGCCAGCAGTTACAGGACCCCCCCCGAGGACGAGCAGTTCTTC.

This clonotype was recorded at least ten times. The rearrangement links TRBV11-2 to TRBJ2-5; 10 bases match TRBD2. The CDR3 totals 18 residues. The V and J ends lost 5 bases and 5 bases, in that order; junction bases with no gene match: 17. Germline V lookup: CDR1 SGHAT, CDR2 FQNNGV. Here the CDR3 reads CASSRRSSSGGAGETQYF. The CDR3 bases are TGTGCCAGCAGCCGCCGGTCTTCAAGCGGGGGGGCCGGCGAGACCCAGTACTTC.

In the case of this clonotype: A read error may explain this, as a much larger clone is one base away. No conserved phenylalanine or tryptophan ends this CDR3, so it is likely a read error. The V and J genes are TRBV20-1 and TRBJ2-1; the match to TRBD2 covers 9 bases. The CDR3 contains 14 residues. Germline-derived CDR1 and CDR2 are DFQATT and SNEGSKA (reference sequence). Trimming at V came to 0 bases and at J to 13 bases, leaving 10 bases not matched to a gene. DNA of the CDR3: TGCAGTGCTAGAGATAGGGGCGGGGGGGCCCCTCAGTTCCTC. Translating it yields CSARDRGGGAPQFL.

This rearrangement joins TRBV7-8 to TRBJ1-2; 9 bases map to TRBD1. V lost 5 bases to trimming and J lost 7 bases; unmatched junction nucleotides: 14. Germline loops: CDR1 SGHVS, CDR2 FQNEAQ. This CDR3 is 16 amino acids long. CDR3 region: CASSLLTGGRSGGYTF. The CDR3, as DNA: TGTGCCAGCAGCCTCCTCACAGGGGGCAGGTCCGGTGGCTACACCTTC.

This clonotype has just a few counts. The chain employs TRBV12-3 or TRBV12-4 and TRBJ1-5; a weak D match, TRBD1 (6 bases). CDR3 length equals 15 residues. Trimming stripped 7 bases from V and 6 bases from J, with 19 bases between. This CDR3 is CASTTSPEGGQPQHF. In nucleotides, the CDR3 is TGTGCCAGCACCACGTCTCCGGAGGGGGGTCAGCCCCAGCATTTT.